Each of the 22 T cell receptor beta chains below was sequenced from the same sample in a study of T cell responses to AZD1222 COVID-19 vaccine (dated by TCRdb to the early 2020s). In light of the paper, this sample's time point label describes: about 28 days (+/-7) after the second vaccine dose. The library was built by means of the immunoSEQ multiplex PCR assay. The clones in this table, taken by TCRdb from immuneACCESS, are in-frame only. Not every clone is retained; where verified, under half of the shortfall comes from an unresolved V gene, and the cause of the rest is unknown. Across this sample there are 120,000 or so clones, with about 94% seen only once. The top ten clonotypes cover 2.9% of the sample. The sample in question was peripheral blood, obtained 28 days after the second AZD1222 dose. The receptors stem from an adult who received the AZD1222 COVID-19 vaccine.

Comments on this clone: The same CDR3 is also encoded by other DNA sequences in this sample. This chain uses TRBV5-1 with TRBJ1-1, with D possibly TRBD1 on 5 matching bases. Germline assignment: CDR1 SGHRS and CDR2 YFSETQ. CDR3 length: 14 amino acids. The germline V and J ends were trimmed by 1 base and 1 base, with 8 bases remaining between them. CDR3 amino acids: CASSLTGGNTEAFF. In nucleotides, the CDR3 is TGCGCCAGCAGCTTGACAGGTGGGAACACTGAAGCTTTCTTT.

The genes are TRBV18 and TRBJ1-3, with 12 bases aligning to TRBD1. This CDR3 is built from 19 residues. V shed 3 bases and J 1 base; nucleotides not matched to a gene: 10. Germline V gives CDR1 KGHSH, CDR2 LQKENI. CDR3 DNA: TGTGCCAGCTCACCCTGGGACAGGGGGCCGTTTAATTCTGGAAACACCATATATTTT. Protein sequence: CASSPWDRGPFNSGNTIYF. The whole variable domain, remainder taken from reference TRBV18 and TRBJ1-3, is NAGVMQNPRHLVRRRGQEARLRCSPMKGHSHVYWYRQLPEEGLKFMVYLQKENIIDESGMPKERFSAEFPKEGPSILRIQQVVRGDSAAYFCASSPWDRGPFNSGNTIYFGEGSWLTVV.

This chain joins TRBV11-2 and TRBJ2-1; 7 bases line up with TRBD2. With V trimmed by 5 bases and J by 3 bases, 4 bases remained unmatched. Per the germline V gene, CDR1 is SGHAT and CDR2 is FQNNGV. The CDR3 covers 14 residues. CDR3 sequence reads: CASSHRTSYNEQFF. The CDR3 bases are TGTGCCAGCAGCCACAGGACTAGCTACAATGAGCAGTTCTTC. Full variable domain (rest looked up from reference TRBV11-2 and TRBJ2-1): EAGVAQSPRYKIIEKRQSVAFWCNPISGHATLYWYQQILGQGPKLLIQFQNNGVVDDSQLPKDRFSAERLKGVDSTLKIQPAKLEDSAVYLCASSHRTSYNEQFFGPGTRLTVL.

The chain recombines TRBV12-3 or TRBV12-4 with TRBJ2-7; tentatively, D is TRBD1 or TRBD2 (6 bases each). V lost 7 bases, J lost 0 bases, and 10 bases lay in between. The CDR3 has 13 residues. This CDR3 is CASTSGASYEQYF. The CDR3 coding sequence is TGTGCCAGCACCTCGGGGGCCTCCTACGAGCAGTACTTC.

The V call is TRBV11-2, the J call TRBJ1-1; D unresolved. This CDR3 region has 11 residues. From germline, CDR1 is SGHAT and CDR2 FQNNGV. With 0 bases removed from V and 11 bases from J, the gap between germline ends came to 7 bases. In DNA form, the CDR3 reads TGTGCCAGCAGCTTAGATATAGTTGCTTTCTTT. Residues: CASSLDIVAFF.

The V call is TRBV10-3, the J call TRBJ2-5, with TRBD1 as a possible D gene (6 bases). CDR3 length: 13 residues. The V gene's germline CDR1 is ENHRY and CDR2 SYGVKD. Between the trimmed V and J ends, which lost 4 bases and 4 bases, there was a span of 10 bases. CDR3 bases: TGTGCCATCAGTGGGGTGGACAGAGAGACCCAGTACTTC. Protein: CAISGVDRETQYF.

This clone was recorded once. The chain recombines TRBV15 with TRBJ1-5; D is ambiguous. From germline, CDR1 is LNHNV and CDR2 YYDKDF (reference sequence). V was clipped by 0 bases and J by 7 bases, with 7 bases between them. This CDR3 comprises 13 residues. The CDR3 reads CATSRDKSQPQHF. The CDR3 DNA reads as TGTGCCACCAGCAGAGATAAGTCCCAGCCCCAGCATTTT.

The chain has TRBV5-6 and TRBJ2-7; weak D call: TRBD1 (5 bases). Germline loops: CDR1 SGHDT, CDR2 YYEEEE. Trimming pared 4 bases from V and 3 bases from J, leaving 11 bases between. This CDR3 spans 13 amino acids. The chain's CDR3 is CASSQGSLYEQYF. In DNA form, the CDR3 reads TGTGCCAGCAGCCAGGGTTCCCTCTACGAGCAGTACTTC.

V usage is TRBV6-5 and J usage is TRBJ2-2; the match to TRBD2 covers 9 bases. V was pared by 7 bases and J by 9 bases, with 12 bases of the junction left unmatched. The CDR3 runs 15 residues. Germline CDR1 is MNHEY and CDR2 is SVGAGI. Here the CDR3 reads CASISGTSRSWELFF. The CDR3 nucleotides are TGTGCCAGCATATCCGGGACTAGCCGTTCCTGGGAGCTGTTTTTT.

The rearrangement joins TRBV27 to TRBJ2-7; TRBD2 matches at 7 bases. The CDR3 extends over 14 amino acids. Trimming took 8 bases from V and 1 from J; bases not matched to a gene: 8. Germline V gene sequence: CDR1 MNHEY, CDR2 SMNVEV (reference sequence). The DNA for the CDR3 is TGTGCCAGCCAAGCAGCCGGGGGGTCCTACGAGCAGTACTTC. The encoded protein is CASQAAGGSYEQYF.

The J gene is TRBJ2-3, the V gene TRBV10-2, with 10 bases identical to TRBD2. Looked up from germline, CDR1 is WSHSY and CDR2 is SAAADI. This CDR3 has 15 amino acids. The ends lost 4 bases at V and 3 bases at J; junction bases unmatched: 4. CDR3 region: CASSVTSGSTDTQYF. The CDR3 region has the DNA TGCGCCAGCAGTGTGACTAGCGGGTCGACAGATACGCAGTATTTT.

The chain has TRBV11-1 and TRBJ1-2; 10 bases align to TRBD1. CDR1 and CDR2 (germline): SGHAT, FQDESV (reference sequence). The trim removed 1 base at V and 6 bases at J, leaving 5 bases unmatched. The CDR3 sequence is 15 residues long. The CDR3 DNA follows: TGTGCCAGCAGCTTAGGACGGGACAGGGGAGATGGCTACACCTTC. Its translation: CASSLGRDRGDGYTF. The full variable domain, with the rest looked up from reference TRBV11-1 and TRBJ1-2, is EAEVAQSPRYKITEKSQAVAFWCDPISGHATLYWYRQILGQGPELLVQFQDESVVDDSQLPKDRFSAERLKGVDSTLKIQPAELGDSAMYLCASSLGRDRGDGYTFGSGTRLTVV.

This clone was observed a few times. V and J are TRBV7-9 and TRBJ2-7; TRBD1 matches at 7 bases. The CDR3 has 15 amino acids. Per germline, CDR1 SEHNR and CDR2 FQNEAQ (reference sequence). V lost 0 bases, J lost 7 bases, and 9 bases stayed unmatched. CDR3 in DNA: TGTGCCAGCAGCTTAGCACAGACAGGGATGGTGGAGCAGTACTTC. It translates to CASSLAQTGMVEQYF.

The chain uses TRBV7-6 and TRBJ1-1; possible D gene TRBD1, 5 bases. The V end was cut by 1 base, the J end by 0 bases, with 6 bases between. Germline CDR1 is SGHVS and CDR2 is FNYEAQ. This CDR3 is 14 amino acids long. CDR3 nucleotides: TGTGCCAGCAGCTTAGACAGGTTGAACACTGAAGCTTTCTTT. It specifies CASSLDRLNTEAFF.

The gene calls are TRBV11-2 and TRBJ1-5; 7 positions agree with TRBD1. V dropped 5 bases and J dropped 1; count of bases not matched to a gene: 11. CDR3 length: 17 amino acids. Germline V gene sequence: CDR1 SGHAT, CDR2 FQNNGV. This CDR3 is CASSAGQAIISNQPQHF. The CDR3 DNA sequence: TGTGCCAGCAGCGCCGGACAGGCCATTATCAGCAATCAGCCCCAGCATTTT. Looking up the rest from reference TRBV11-2 and TRBJ1-5 gives the full variable domain: EAGVAQSPRYKIIEKRQSVAFWCNPISGHATLYWYQQILGQGPKLLIQFQNNGVVDDSQLPKDRFSAERLKGVDSTLKIQPAKLEDSAVYLCASSAGQAIISNQPQHFGDGTRLSIL.

The chain joins TRBV30 to TRBJ1-2; 9 bases fit TRBD1. The CDR3 has 13 amino acids. Germline trimming cut 5 bases from V and 8 bases from J; bases unmatched to any gene: 9. Per the germline V gene, CDR1 is GTSNPN and CDR2 is SVGIG (reference sequence). For the CDR3, the DNA is TGTGCCTGGGGGACAGGGAAATTAAAGGGCTACACCTTC. It codes for CAWGTGKLKGYTF.

The rearrangement links TRBV7-9 to TRBJ1-1; the D is unclear. Trimming shortened V by 5 bases and J by 6 bases, and 13 bases separated the two germline ends. CDR1 and CDR2 from the germline V gene are SEHNR and FQNEAQ (reference sequence). This CDR3 region has 13 residues. The CDR3 nucleotides read TGTGCCAGCAGCGGACGGGAAGGCGCTGAAGCTTTCTTT. This sequence encodes CASSGREGAEAFF.

V and J are TRBV9 and TRBJ1-2; weak D call: TRBD1 (5 bases). CDR1 SGDLS and CDR2 YYNGEE come from the germline V gene. This CDR3 is 12 amino acids long. Between the trimmed V and J ends, which lost 3 bases and 12 bases, there was a span of 15 bases. The CDR3: CASSGGSPEDTF. Here the CDR3 DNA reads TGTGCCAGCAGCGGGGGGTCCCCGGAGGACACCTTC.

CDR3 sequence: CASSLAYSPNQPQHF. The DNA of the CDR3 is TGTGCCAGCAGCTTAGCATACAGCCCCAATCAGCCCCAGCATTTT. This chain uses TRBV7-2 with TRBJ1-5; D not certain. The CDR3 runs to 15 residues. Trimming shortened V by 0 bases and J by 3 bases, and 9 bases separated the two germline ends. Per germline, CDR1 SGHTA and CDR2 FQGNSA.

This clone was counted a single time. The chain joins TRBV5-1 to TRBJ2-7; 7 bases fit TRBD1. With V trimmed by 4 bases and J by 6 bases, 19 bases remained unmatched. The length of the CDR3 is 17 residues. Germline V lookup: CDR1 SGHRS, CDR2 YFSETQ. The CDR3 region has the DNA TGCGCCAGCAGCCATGAGCCCCACCTCGGACAGGCCGGCGAGCAGTACTTC. This sequence encodes CASSHEPHLGQAGEQYF. Based on the CDR3 plus reference TRBV5-1 and TRBJ2-7, the full variable domain is KAGVTQTPRYLIKTRGQQVTLSCSPISGHRSVSWYQQTPGQGLQFLFEYFSETQRNKGNFPGRFSGRQFSNSRSEMNVSTLELGDSALYLCASSHEPHLGQAGEQYFGPGTRLTVT.

V gene TRBV6-1 combines with J gene TRBJ1-4; tentatively, D is TRBD1 (6 bases). Germline assignment: CDR1 MNHNS and CDR2 SASEGT. This CDR3 spans 16 amino acids. Trimming left V 2 bases short and J 7 bases short, with 17 bases between. CDR3 region: CASSELIGGRVEKLFF. CDR3 nucleotide sequence: TGTGCCAGCAGTGAACTAATCGGGGGGCGGGTTGAAAAACTGTTTTTT.

V usage is TRBV3-1 (or the pseudogene TRBV3-2) and J usage is TRBJ1-1; 7 nucleotides line up with TRBD1. CDR3 length equals 14 residues. V lost 5 bases to trimming and J lost 2 bases; unmatched junction nucleotides: 5. Germline assignment: CDR1 LGHDT and CDR2 YNNKEL (reference sequence). The CDR3 DNA is TGTGCCAGCAGCAACCGACAGGGCAACACTGAAGCTTTCTTT. Protein product: CASSNRQGNTEAFF.